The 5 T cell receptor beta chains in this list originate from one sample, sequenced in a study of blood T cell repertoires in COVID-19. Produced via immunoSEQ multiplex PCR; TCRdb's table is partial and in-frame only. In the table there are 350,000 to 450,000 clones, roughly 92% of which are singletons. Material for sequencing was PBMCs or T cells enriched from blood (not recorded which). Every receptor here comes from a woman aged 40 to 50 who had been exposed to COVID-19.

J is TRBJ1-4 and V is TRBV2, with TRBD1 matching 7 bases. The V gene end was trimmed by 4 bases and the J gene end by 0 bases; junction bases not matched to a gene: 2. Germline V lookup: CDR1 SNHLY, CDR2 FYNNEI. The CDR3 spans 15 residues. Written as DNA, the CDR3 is TGTGCCAGCAGTGGCCAGGGGGCAACTAATGAAAAACTGTTTTTT. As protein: CASSGQGATNEKLFF.

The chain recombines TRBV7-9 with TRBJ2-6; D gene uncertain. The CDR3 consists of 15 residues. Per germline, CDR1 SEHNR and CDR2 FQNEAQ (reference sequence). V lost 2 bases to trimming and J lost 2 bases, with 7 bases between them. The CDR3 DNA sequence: TGTGCCAGCAGCTTACGGGTGACTGGGGCCAACGTCCTGACTTTC. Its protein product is CASSLRVTGANVLTF.

CDR3 in amino acids: CAGRRGGNEKLFF. The CDR3 nucleotides read TGTGCCGGCCGGCGGGGCGGGAATGAAAAACTGTTTTTT. V and J are TRBV6-5 and TRBJ1-4, with D possibly TRBD1 on 5 matching bases. Trimming cost V 11 bases and J 5 bases, with 15 bases left between them. CDR1 and CDR2 (germline): MNHEY, SVGAGI. The CDR3 has 13 amino acids.

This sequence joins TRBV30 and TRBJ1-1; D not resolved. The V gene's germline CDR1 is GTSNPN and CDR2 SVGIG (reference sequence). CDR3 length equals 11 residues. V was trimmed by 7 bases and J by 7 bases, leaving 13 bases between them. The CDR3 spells CASLRGDEAFF. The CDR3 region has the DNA TGTGCCTCGCTACGGGGAGATGAAGCTTTCTTT.

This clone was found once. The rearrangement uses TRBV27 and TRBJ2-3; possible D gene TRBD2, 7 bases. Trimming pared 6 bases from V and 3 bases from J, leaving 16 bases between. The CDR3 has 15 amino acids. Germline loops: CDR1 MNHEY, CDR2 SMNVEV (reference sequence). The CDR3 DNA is TGTGCCAGCAGAACCTTCGGGGGGCGAACAGATACGCAGTATTTT. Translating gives CASRTFGGRTDTQYF.